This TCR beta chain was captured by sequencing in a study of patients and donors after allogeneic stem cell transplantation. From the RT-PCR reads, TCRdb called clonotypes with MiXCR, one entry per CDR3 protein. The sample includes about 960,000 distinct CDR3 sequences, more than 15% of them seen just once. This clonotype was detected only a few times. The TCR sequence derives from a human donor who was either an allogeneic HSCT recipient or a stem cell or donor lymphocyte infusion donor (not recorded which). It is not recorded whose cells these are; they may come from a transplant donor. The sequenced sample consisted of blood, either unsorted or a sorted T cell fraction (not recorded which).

The CDR3 DNA reads as TGTGCCAGCAGCTTAGGGGGGGCCTACTACGAGCAGTACTTC. Translation: CASSLGGAYYEQYF. This chain connects TRBV7-6 to TRBJ2-7; D could derive from TRBD1 or TRBD2 (6 bases each). Germline CDR1 is SGHVS and CDR2 is FNYEAQ. The CDR3 totals 14 residues. The V end was cut by 1 base, the J end by 3 bases, with 10 bases between.